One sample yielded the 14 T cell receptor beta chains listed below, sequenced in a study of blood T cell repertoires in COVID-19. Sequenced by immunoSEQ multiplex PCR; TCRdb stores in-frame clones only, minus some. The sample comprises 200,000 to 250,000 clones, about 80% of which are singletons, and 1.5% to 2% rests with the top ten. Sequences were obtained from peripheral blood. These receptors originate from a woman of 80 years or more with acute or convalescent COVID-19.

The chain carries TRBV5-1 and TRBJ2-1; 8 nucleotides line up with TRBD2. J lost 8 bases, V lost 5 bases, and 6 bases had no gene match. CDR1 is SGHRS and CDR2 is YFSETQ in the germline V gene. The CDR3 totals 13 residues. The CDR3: CASSESGSYEQFF. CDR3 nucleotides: TGCGCCAGCAGTGAAAGCGGGAGCTATGAGCAGTTCTTC. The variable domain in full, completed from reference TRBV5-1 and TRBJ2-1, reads KAGVTQTPRYLIKTRGQQVTLSCSPISGHRSVSWYQQTPGQGLQFLFEYFSETQRNKGNFPGRFSGRQFSNSRSEMNVSTLELGDSALYLCASSESGSYEQFFGPGTRLTVL.

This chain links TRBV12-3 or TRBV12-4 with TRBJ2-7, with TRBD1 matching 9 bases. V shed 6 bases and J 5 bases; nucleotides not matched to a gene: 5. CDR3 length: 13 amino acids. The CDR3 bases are TGTGCCAGCAGGGGACAGGGAGGGCACGAGCAGTACTTC. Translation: CASRGQGGHEQYF.

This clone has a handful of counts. The CDR3 loop is CASSLQTGARGTGNEQFF. The DNA of the CDR3 is TGTGCCAGCAGCTTGCAGACAGGGGCGAGAGGGACTGGTAATGAGCAGTTCTTC. V usage is TRBV7-2 and J usage is TRBJ2-1, with 8 bases lining up with TRBD1. Germline V gives CDR1 SGHTA, CDR2 FQGNSA. This CDR3 comprises 18 residues. The V segment lost 3 bases and the J segment 7 bases; nucleotides outside the gene matches: 17.

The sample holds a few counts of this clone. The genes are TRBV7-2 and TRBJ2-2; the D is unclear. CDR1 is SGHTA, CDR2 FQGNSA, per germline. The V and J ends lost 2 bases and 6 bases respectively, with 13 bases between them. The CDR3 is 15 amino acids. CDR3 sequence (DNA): TGTGCCAGCAGCTTATCACCCTTAGATCCCGGGGAGCTGTTTTTT. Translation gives CASSLSPLDPGELFF.

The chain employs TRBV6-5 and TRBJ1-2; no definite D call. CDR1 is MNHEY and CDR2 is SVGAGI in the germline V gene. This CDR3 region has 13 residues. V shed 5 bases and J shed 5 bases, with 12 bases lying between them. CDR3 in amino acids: CASSREFGYGYTF. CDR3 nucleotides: TGTGCCAGCAGTAGGGAGTTTGGGTATGGCTACACCTTC.

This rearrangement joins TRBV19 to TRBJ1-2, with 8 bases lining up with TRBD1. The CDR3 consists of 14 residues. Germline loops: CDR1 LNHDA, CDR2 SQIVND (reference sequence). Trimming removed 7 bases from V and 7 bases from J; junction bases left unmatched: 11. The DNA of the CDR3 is TGTGCCAGTACTCCTAATGACAGGGGCCCTGGCTACACCTTC. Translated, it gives CASTPNDRGPGYTF.

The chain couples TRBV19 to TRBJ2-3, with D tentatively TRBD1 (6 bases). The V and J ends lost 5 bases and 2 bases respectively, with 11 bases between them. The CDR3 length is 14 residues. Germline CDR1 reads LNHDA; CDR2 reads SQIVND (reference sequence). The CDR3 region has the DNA TGTGCCAGTAGTTCGGGACATAACACAGATACGCAGTATTTT. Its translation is CASSSGHNTDTQYF.

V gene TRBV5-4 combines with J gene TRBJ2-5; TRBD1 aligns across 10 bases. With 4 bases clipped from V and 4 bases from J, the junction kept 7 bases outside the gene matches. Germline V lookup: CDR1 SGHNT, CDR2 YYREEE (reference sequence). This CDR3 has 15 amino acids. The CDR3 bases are TGTGCCAGCAGCCCCGACAGGGGGCACGGAGAGACCCAGTACTTC. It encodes CASSPDRGHGETQYF.

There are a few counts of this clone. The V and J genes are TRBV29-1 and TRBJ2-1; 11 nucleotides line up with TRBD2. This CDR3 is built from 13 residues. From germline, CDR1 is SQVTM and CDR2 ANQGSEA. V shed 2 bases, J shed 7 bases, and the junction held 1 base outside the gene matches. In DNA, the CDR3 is TGCAGCGTTGAAACTAGCGGGAGTAATGAGCAGTTCTTC. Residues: CSVETSGSNEQFF.

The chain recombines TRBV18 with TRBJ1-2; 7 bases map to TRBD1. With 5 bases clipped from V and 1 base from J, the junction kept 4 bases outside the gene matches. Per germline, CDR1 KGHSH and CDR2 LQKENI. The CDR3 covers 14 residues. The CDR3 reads CASSKGQNNYGYTF. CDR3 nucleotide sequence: TGTGCCAGCTCAAAGGGACAGAATAACTATGGCTACACCTTC. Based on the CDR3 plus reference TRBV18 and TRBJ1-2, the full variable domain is NAGVMQNPRHLVRRRGQEARLRCSPMKGHSHVYWYRQLPEEGLKFMVYLQKENIIDESGMPKERFSAEFPKEGPSILRIQQVVRGDSAAYFCASSKGQNNYGYTFGSGTRLTVV.

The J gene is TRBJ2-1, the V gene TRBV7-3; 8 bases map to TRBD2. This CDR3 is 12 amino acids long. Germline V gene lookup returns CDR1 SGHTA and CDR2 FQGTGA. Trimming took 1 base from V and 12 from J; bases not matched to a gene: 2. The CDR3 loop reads CASSLIAGLQFF. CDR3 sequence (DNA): TGTGCCAGCAGCTTAATAGCGGGGCTGCAGTTCTTC.

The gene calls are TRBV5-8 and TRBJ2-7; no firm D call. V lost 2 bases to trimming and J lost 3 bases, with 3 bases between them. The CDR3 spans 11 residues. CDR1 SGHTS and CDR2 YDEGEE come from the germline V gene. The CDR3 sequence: CASSLYYEQYF. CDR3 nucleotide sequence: TGTGCCAGCAGCTTATACTACGAGCAGTACTTC.

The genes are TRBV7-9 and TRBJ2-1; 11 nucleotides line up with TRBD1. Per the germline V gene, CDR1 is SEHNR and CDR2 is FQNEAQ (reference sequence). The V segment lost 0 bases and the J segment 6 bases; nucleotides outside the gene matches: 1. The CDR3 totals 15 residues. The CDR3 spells CASSLAGQGANEQFF. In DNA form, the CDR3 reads TGTGCCAGCAGCTTAGCTGGACAGGGGGCCAATGAGCAGTTCTTC. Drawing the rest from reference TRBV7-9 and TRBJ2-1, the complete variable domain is DTGVSQNPRHKITKRGQNVTFRCDPISEHNRLYWYRQTLGQGPEFLTYFQNEAQLEKSRLLSDRFSAERPKGSFSTLEIQRTEQGDSAMYLCASSLAGQGANEQFFGPGTRLTVL.

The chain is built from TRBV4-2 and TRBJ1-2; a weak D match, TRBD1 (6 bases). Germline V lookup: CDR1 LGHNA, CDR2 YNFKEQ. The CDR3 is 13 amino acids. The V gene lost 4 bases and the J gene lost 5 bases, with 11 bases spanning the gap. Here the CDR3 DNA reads TGTGCCAGCAGCCGCGGACAGTCATATGGCTACACCTTC. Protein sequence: CASSRGQSYGYTF.